This T cell receptor beta chain was observed in a study of persistence of HIV-infected CD4 T cells. Study-wide points: Compared with CD3/CD28-stimulated cells, CMV- and Gag-responding cells showed lower TCRbeta richness. Within sorted populations, more oligoclonal TCRs accompanied more oligoclonal proviruses.

In the case of this clone: The antigen is not known.

The CDR3 has 15 amino acids. The junction had 8 bases not matched to a gene; V was cut back by 6 bases and J by 6 bases. The germline gives CDR1 SGHTA, CDR2 FQGNSA. This nonspecific control used anti-CD3/anti-CD28 bead stimulation of CD4+ T cells. CD4+ T cells upregulating both CD40 ligand and CD69 were sorted as responding cells. Before stimulation, PBMCs underwent CD8+ T cell depletion. Sequencing used immunoSEQ version 4 in survey mode. Profiled with immunoSEQ multiplex PCR; TCRdb holds only in-frame clones, not every one. The table records 35,000 to 40,000 clones, roughly 87% of them present only once.

The sample here was CD4+ T cells sorted from PBMCs after roughly 18-hour stimulation, taken from a patient who received antiretroviral therapy. The chain employs TRBV7-2 and TRBJ2-2, with 9 bases identical to TRBD2. The source is an adult man with HIV who was CMV-seropositive. The CDR3 is CASRRTSAAPGELFF. CDR3 bases: TGTGCCAGCAGGAGGACTAGCGCCGCTCCCGGGGAGCTGTTTTTT.